A selection of T cell receptor beta chains follows, all from one sample in a study of blood T cell repertoires in COVID-19. TCRdb keeps only in-frame clones here, not all; method: immunoSEQ multiplex PCR. The repertoire holds about 140,000 clones, with approximately 88% as singletons. Sequenced: peripheral blood. Receptors were obtained from a man in his 60s with active or convalescent COVID-19. CDR3s include the opening cysteine and the closing phenylalanine or tryptophan. The D gene is left open where the match is weak. Not every row has a clone size; where given, it reads once, few, many or a size class.

CDR3 length: 14
V gene: TRBV6-5
D gene: TRBD1
J gene: TRBJ2-2
clone size: once
CDR3 DNA: TGTGCCAGCAGTTGGGACAGGGGGGTCGGGGAGCTGTTTTTT
CDR3 protein: CASSWDRGVGELFF

CDR3 length: 13
V gene: TRBV9
D gene: -
J gene: TRBJ2-5
clone size: -
CDR3 DNA: TGTGCCAGCAGCGTAGAGGGGAGGGAGACCCAGTACTTC
CDR3 protein: CASSVEGRETQYF

CDR3 length: 14
V gene: TRBV29-1
D gene: -
J gene: TRBJ2-3
clone size: -
CDR3 DNA: TGCAGCGTGAGGCCTGACGGAGCCCGCTACTCGCAGTATTTT
CDR3 protein: CSVRPDGARYSQYF

CDR3 length: 13
V gene: TRBV14
D gene: -
J gene: TRBJ2-3
clone size: -
CDR3 DNA: TGTGCCAGCAGCAGGGGTCTCGCAGATACGCAGTATTTT
CDR3 protein: CASSRGLADTQYF

CDR3 length: 14
V gene: TRBV5-1
D gene: TRBD1
J gene: TRBJ1-6
clone size: -
CDR3 DNA: TGCGCCAGCAGCCCGGGACAGACCAATTCACCCCTCCACTTT
CDR3 protein: CASSPGQTNSPLHF

CDR3 length: 12
V gene: TRBV19
D gene: -
J gene: TRBJ1-2
clone size: once
CDR3 DNA: TGTGCCAGTAGCCCAAGCGGGGCTGGCTACACCTTC
CDR3 protein: CASSPSGAGYTF

CDR3 length: 15
V gene: TRBV30
D gene: TRBD1
J gene: TRBJ2-3
clone size: -
CDR3 DNA: TGTGCCTGGAGCCGGACAGGGGGCAAAACAGATACGCAGTATTTT
CDR3 protein: CAWSRTGGKTDTQYF

CDR3 length: 14
V gene: TRBV6-5
D gene: -
J gene: TRBJ1-5
clone size: -
CDR3 DNA: TGTGCCAGCAGTCCTGACAGTAGCAATCAGCCCCAGCATTTT
CDR3 protein: CASSPDSSNQPQHF

CDR3 length: 17
V gene: TRBV9
D gene: TRBD1
J gene: TRBJ1-4
clone size: -
CDR3 DNA: TGTGCCAGCAGCGTAGGGGGGACAGGTACAACTAATGAAAAACTGTTTTTT
CDR3 protein: CASSVGGTGTTNEKLFF

CDR3 length: 15
V gene: TRBV29-1
D gene: -
J gene: TRBJ2-5
clone size: -
CDR3 DNA: TGCAGCGTTGAAGGCGCCCTCCCTTCTCAAGAGACCCAGTACTTC
CDR3 protein: CSVEGALPSQETQYF

CDR3 length: 13
V gene: TRBV30
D gene: TRBD1
J gene: TRBJ2-7
clone size: -
CDR3 DNA: TGTGCCTGGAGTGTACAATTGCGACAGGGCCAGTACTTC
CDR3 protein: CAWSVQLRQGQYF

CDR3 length: 16
V gene: TRBV5-8
D gene: TRBD2
J gene: TRBJ2-3
clone size: -
CDR3 DNA: TGTGCCAGCAGCTTGGGTAGCGGGATCGGCACAGATACGCAGTATTTT
CDR3 protein: CASSLGSGIGTDTQYF

CDR3 length: 14
V gene: TRBV27
D gene: TRBD1
J gene: TRBJ1-6
clone size: few
CDR3 DNA: TGTGCCAGCAGTTCGACAGGGGTAGCGTCACCCCTCCACTTT
CDR3 protein: CASSSTGVASPLHF

CDR3 length: 15
V gene: TRBV19
D gene: -
J gene: TRBJ2-4
clone size: -
CDR3 DNA: TGTGCCAGTAGTCCCCGGTCGGGGGGCGAAAACATTCAGTACTTC
CDR3 protein: CASSPRSGGENIQYF

CDR3 length: 15
V gene: TRBV4-1
D gene: TRBD1
J gene: TRBJ2-1
clone size: -
CDR3 DNA: TGCGCCAGCAGCTACGGGACAGGGGCGAACAATGAGCAGTTCTTC
CDR3 protein: CASSYGTGANNEQFF

CDR3 length: 15
V gene: TRBV2
D gene: -
J gene: TRBJ1-5
clone size: -
CDR3 DNA: TGTGCCAGCGTGGGGGGGGCCTATAGCAATCAGCCCCAGCATTTT
CDR3 protein: CASVGGAYSNQPQHF

CDR3 length: 13
V gene: TRBV12-3/TRBV12-4
D gene: -
J gene: TRBJ1-3
clone size: -
CDR3 DNA: TGTGCCAGCAGTTTCGTAGCAGGGAACACCATATATTTT
CDR3 protein: CASSFVAGNTIYF

CDR3 length: 14
V gene: TRBV25-1
D gene: TRBD1
J gene: TRBJ1-1
clone size: -
CDR3 DNA: TGTGCCAGCATTCCGACAGGGAATGTACGTGAAGCTTTCTTT
CDR3 protein: CASIPTGNVREAFF

CDR3 length: 16
V gene: TRBV7-2
D gene: TRBD2
J gene: TRBJ2-1
clone size: -
CDR3 DNA: TGTGCCAGCAGCCGTGGACTAGCGGGAGGGAGGGATGAGCAGTTCTTC
CDR3 protein: CASSRGLAGGRDEQFF

CDR3 length: 13
V gene: TRBV24-1
D gene: TRBD2
J gene: TRBJ2-7
clone size: -
CDR3 DNA: TGTGCCACCGCAACTAGCGGGGCCTACGAGCAGTACTTC
CDR3 protein: CATATSGAYEQYF

CDR3 length: 14
V gene: TRBV11-2
D gene: -
J gene: TRBJ1-3
clone size: -
CDR3 DNA: TGTGCCAGCAGCTTAACGAGCTCTGGAAACACCATATATTTT
CDR3 protein: CASSLTSSGNTIYF

CDR3 length: 14
V gene: TRBV4-2
D gene: -
J gene: TRBJ1-4
clone size: -
CDR3 DNA: TGTGCCAGCAGCCAAGGCGGAGCTAATGAAAAACTGTTTTTT
CDR3 protein: CASSQGGANEKLFF

CDR3 length: 15
V gene: TRBV7-2
D gene: -
J gene: TRBJ2-1
clone size: -
CDR3 DNA: TGTGCCAGCAGCTTATGGTTAAGGGAGCGGAATGAGCAGTTCTTC
CDR3 protein: CASSLWLRERNEQFF

CDR3 length: 17
V gene: TRBV2
D gene: -
J gene: TRBJ1-1
clone size: -
CDR3 DNA: TGTGCCAGCAGACGACTCCCCTTTGGGAGTCGGGGTACTGAAGCTTTCTTT
CDR3 protein: CASRRLPFGSRGTEAFF

CDR3 length: 13
V gene: TRBV28
D gene: -
J gene: TRBJ1-2
clone size: -
CDR3 DNA: TGTGCCAGCAGTCTCGACCGGGGGAACGGCTACACCTTC
CDR3 protein: CASSLDRGNGYTF

CDR3 length: 15
V gene: TRBV28
D gene: TRBD2
J gene: TRBJ2-7
clone size: -
CDR3 DNA: TGTGCCAGCAGACCCGGGACTAGCTTATCCTACGAGCAGTACTTC
CDR3 protein: CASRPGTSLSYEQYF

CDR3 length: 13
V gene: TRBV29-1
D gene: -
J gene: TRBJ1-1
clone size: -
CDR3 DNA: TGCAGCGTGCGGAGGGGGGAGGGAGGTGAAGCTTTCTTT
CDR3 protein: CSVRRGEGGEAFF

CDR3 length: 15
V gene: TRBV7-6
D gene: -
J gene: TRBJ1-1
clone size: -
CDR3 DNA: TGTGCCAGCAGCTTAGAGTGGCAGGGAAACACTGAAGCTTTCTTT
CDR3 protein: CASSLEWQGNTEAFF

CDR3 length: 15
V gene: TRBV11-2
D gene: -
J gene: TRBJ2-7
clone size: -
CDR3 DNA: TGTGCCAGCAGCTTAGGCCAGGTCTTCTCCTACGAGCAGTACTTC
CDR3 protein: CASSLGQVFSYEQYF

CDR3 length: 14
V gene: TRBV5-8
D gene: -
J gene: TRBJ1-4
clone size: -
CDR3 DNA: TGTGCCAGCAGCCCCGGGACTTCCGGCGGAAAACTGTTTTTT
CDR3 protein: CASSPGTSGGKLFF

CDR3 length: 17
V gene: TRBV3-1/TRBV3-2
D gene: TRBD1
J gene: TRBJ1-3
clone size: -
CDR3 DNA: TGTGCCAGCAGCCAGGTCCTGGGCCAGGGGGCTGGAAACACCATATATTTT
CDR3 protein: CASSQVLGQGAGNTIYF

CDR3 length: 15
V gene: TRBV6-1
D gene: -
J gene: TRBJ1-1
clone size: -
CDR3 DNA: TGTGCCAGCAGTGAGAGGCAGCTCGTGAACACTGAAGCTTTCTTT
CDR3 protein: CASSERQLVNTEAFF

CDR3 length: 16
V gene: TRBV11-3
D gene: TRBD1
J gene: TRBJ2-2
clone size: few
CDR3 DNA: TGTGCCAGCAGTCCCAGGACAGGGGGCTTTACCGGGGAGCTGTTTTTT
CDR3 protein: CASSPRTGGFTGELFF

CDR3 length: 14
V gene: TRBV19
D gene: -
J gene: TRBJ1-1
clone size: once
CDR3 DNA: TGTGCCACCGCCCGCAGGTTAACTTACGCTGAAGCTTTCTTT
CDR3 protein: CATARRLTYAEAFF

CDR3 length: 15
V gene: TRBV6-5
D gene: -
J gene: TRBJ1-1
clone size: once
CDR3 DNA: TGTGCCAGCAGTTACTCGGAGGGAATGAACACTGAAGCTTTCTTT
CDR3 protein: CASSYSEGMNTEAFF

CDR3 length: 15
V gene: TRBV7-2
D gene: -
J gene: TRBJ1-4
clone size: -
CDR3 DNA: TGTGCCAGCAGCCTTCAGGGAGGTCCTAATGAAAAACTGTTTTTT
CDR3 protein: CASSLQGGPNEKLFF

CDR3 length: 16
V gene: TRBV7-6
D gene: -
J gene: TRBJ2-1
clone size: -
CDR3 DNA: TGTGCCAGCAGCTTAAGGACTACTAACTCCTACAATGAGCAGTTCTTC
CDR3 protein: CASSLRTTNSYNEQFF

CDR3 length: 18
V gene: TRBV5-4
D gene: TRBD2
J gene: TRBJ2-2
clone size: -
CDR3 DNA: TGTGCCAGCAGCCCAGGGACTAGCGGGAGGGCCGGAACCGGGGAGCTGTTTTTT
CDR3 protein: CASSPGTSGRAGTGELFF

CDR3 length: 14
V gene: TRBV7-9
D gene: -
J gene: TRBJ2-2
clone size: once
CDR3 DNA: TGTGCCAGCAGCTTATCGGGATCCGTCGGGGAGCTGTTTTTT
CDR3 protein: CASSLSGSVGELFF

CDR3 length: 13
V gene: TRBV6-2/TRBV6-3
D gene: -
J gene: TRBJ2-2
clone size: -
CDR3 DNA: TGTGCCAGCAGTTACTCGCGGGCCGGGGAGCTGTTTTTT
CDR3 protein: CASSYSRAGELFF

CDR3 length: 13
V gene: TRBV25-1
D gene: TRBD1
J gene: TRBJ1-2
clone size: -
CDR3 DNA: TGTGCCAGCGGAGGGACAGCGGACTATGGCTACACCTTC
CDR3 protein: CASGGTADYGYTF

CDR3 length: 16
V gene: TRBV7-3
D gene: -
J gene: TRBJ1-2
clone size: -
CDR3 DNA: TGTGCCAGCAGCTTCGGCCCTAGTCAGAGCGTGTATGGCTACACCTTC
CDR3 protein: CASSFGPSQSVYGYTF

CDR3 length: 15
V gene: TRBV2
D gene: TRBD1
J gene: TRBJ1-5
clone size: -
CDR3 DNA: TGTGCCAGCAGCCCCCCAGGACAGGGAAATCAGCCCCAGCATTTT
CDR3 protein: CASSPPGQGNQPQHF

CDR3 length: 16
V gene: TRBV19
D gene: -
J gene: TRBJ1-2
clone size: -
CDR3 DNA: TGTGCCAGTAGTAGGGCAGCTTTAGACCCTAACTATGGCTACACCTTC
CDR3 protein: CASSRAALDPNYGYTF

CDR3 length: 14
V gene: TRBV28
D gene: TRBD1
J gene: TRBJ1-3
clone size: once
CDR3 DNA: TGTGCCAGCACCCAGGACAGGCCTGGAAACACCATATATTTT
CDR3 protein: CASTQDRPGNTIYF

CDR3 length: 11
V gene: TRBV11-2
D gene: -
J gene: TRBJ2-1
clone size: -
CDR3 DNA: TGTGCCAGCAGCTTGGCGGGAATGCAGTTCTTC
CDR3 protein: CASSLAGMQFF

CDR3 length: 15
V gene: TRBV2
D gene: -
J gene: TRBJ2-2
clone size: -
CDR3 DNA: TGTGCCAGCATACTAGGCAGCCTGACTACCGGGGAGCTGTTTTTT
CDR3 protein: CASILGSLTTGELFF

CDR3 length: 15
V gene: TRBV28
D gene: TRBD1
J gene: TRBJ1-2
clone size: -
CDR3 DNA: TGTGCCAGCAGCTATCCCGGGACAGGGGTATATGGCTACACCTTC
CDR3 protein: CASSYPGTGVYGYTF

CDR3 length: 15
V gene: TRBV19
D gene: -
J gene: TRBJ2-7
clone size: -
CDR3 DNA: TGTGCCAGTAAGGAGACAGGGAGGCTTGTCCACGAGCAGTACTTC
CDR3 protein: CASKETGRLVHEQYF

CDR3 length: 17
V gene: TRBV5-1
D gene: TRBD1
J gene: TRBJ2-6
clone size: -
CDR3 DNA: TGCGCCAGCAGCTCAAGGACAGGTTTCTCTGGGGCCAACGTCCTGACTTTC
CDR3 protein: CASSSRTGFSGANVLTF

CDR3 length: 13
V gene: TRBV12-5
D gene: -
J gene: TRBJ1-5
clone size: -
CDR3 DNA: TGTGCTAGTGGTTCAGGGTCAAATCAGCCCCAGCATTTT
CDR3 protein: CASGSGSNQPQHF

CDR3 length: 13
V gene: TRBV10-1
D gene: TRBD1
J gene: TRBJ1-1
clone size: few
CDR3 DNA: TGCGCCAGCAGTCCCACAGGGGTCACTGAAGCTTTCTTT
CDR3 protein: CASSPTGVTEAFF

CDR3 length: 16
V gene: TRBV19
D gene: -
J gene: TRBJ2-2
clone size: once
CDR3 DNA: TGTGCCAGTAGGGGGGCCGGTAGCTTGGGGACCGGGGAGCTGTTTTTT
CDR3 protein: CASRGAGSLGTGELFF

CDR3 length: 16
V gene: TRBV4-2
D gene: -
J gene: TRBJ1-5
clone size: -
CDR3 DNA: TGTGCCAGCAGCCAAGATGCGCAGAGGATGAATCAGCCCCAGCATTTT
CDR3 protein: CASSQDAQRMNQPQHF

CDR3 length: 14
V gene: TRBV5-1
D gene: TRBD1
J gene: TRBJ2-5
clone size: -
CDR3 DNA: TGCGCCAGCAGCCCGGGACAGATCCAAGAGACCCAGTACTTC
CDR3 protein: CASSPGQIQETQYF